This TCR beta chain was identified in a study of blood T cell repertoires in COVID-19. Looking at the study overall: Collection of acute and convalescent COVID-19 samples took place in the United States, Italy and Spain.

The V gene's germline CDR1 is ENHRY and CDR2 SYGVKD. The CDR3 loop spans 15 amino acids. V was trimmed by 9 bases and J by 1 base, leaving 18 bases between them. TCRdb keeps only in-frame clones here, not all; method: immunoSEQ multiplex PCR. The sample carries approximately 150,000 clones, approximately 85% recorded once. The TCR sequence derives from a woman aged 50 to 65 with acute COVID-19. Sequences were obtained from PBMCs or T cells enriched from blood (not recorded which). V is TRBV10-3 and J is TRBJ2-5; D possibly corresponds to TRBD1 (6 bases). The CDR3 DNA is TGTGCCATTAGCCGTGGGGGCAGAATCCAAGAGACCCAGTACTTC. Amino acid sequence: CAISRGGRIQETQYF.